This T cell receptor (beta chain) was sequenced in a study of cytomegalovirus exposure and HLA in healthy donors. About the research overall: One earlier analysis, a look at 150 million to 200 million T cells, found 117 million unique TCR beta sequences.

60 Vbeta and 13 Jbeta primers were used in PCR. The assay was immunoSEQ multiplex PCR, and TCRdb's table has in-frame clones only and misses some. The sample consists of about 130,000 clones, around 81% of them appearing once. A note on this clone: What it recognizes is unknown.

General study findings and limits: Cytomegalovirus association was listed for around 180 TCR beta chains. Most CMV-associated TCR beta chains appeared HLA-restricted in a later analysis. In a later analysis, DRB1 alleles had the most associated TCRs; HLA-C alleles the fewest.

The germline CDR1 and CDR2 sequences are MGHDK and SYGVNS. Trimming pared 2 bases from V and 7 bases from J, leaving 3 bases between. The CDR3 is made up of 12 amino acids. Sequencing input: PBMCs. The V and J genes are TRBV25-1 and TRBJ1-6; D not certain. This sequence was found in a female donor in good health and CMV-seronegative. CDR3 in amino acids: CASSELNSPLHF. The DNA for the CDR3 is TGTGCCAGCAGTGAACTGAATTCACCCCTCCACTTT.